Below are 12 T cell receptor beta chains sequenced from a single sample in a study of regulatory T cells in long-lasting Graves disease. Specified time point: newly diagnosed GD, antithyroid drugs for less than 3 months. PBMC-extracted RNA yielded the TCR library. Researchers made TCR beta libraries by using iRepertoire HTBI primers and running Arm-PCR on CDR3 regions. TCRdb reprocessed the multiplex PCR reads via MiXCR and lists one record per CDR3 protein. The sample has hundreds of thousands of distinct CDR3 sequences, less than 20% seen once. This same sample was also taken into another study, of T cells in Graves' hyperthyroidism and ophthalmopathy.

The sample here was peripheral blood mononuclear cells (PBMCs), taken at new diagnosis, from a patient treated with antithyroid drugs. These receptors were taken from a woman aged 25 to 39 with Graves disease.

This clonotype was observed many times. The genes are TRBV3-1 and TRBJ2-7; 7 nucleotides match TRBD1. In germline, CDR1 is LGHDT, CDR2 YNNKEL (reference sequence). The trim removed 2 bases at V and 2 bases at J, leaving 3 bases unmatched. The CDR3 runs to 14 residues. The CDR3 DNA follows: TGTGCCAGCAGCCAAACGGGACAGCCCTACGAGCAGTACTTC. Protein sequence: CASSQTGQPYEQYF.

This clonotype has a count of ten or more. The rearrangement uses TRBV5-1 and TRBJ1-1, with 8 bases fitting TRBD1. Germline trimming cut 0 bases from V and 7 bases from J; bases unmatched to any gene: 5. CDR1 and CDR2 (germline): SGHRS, YFSETQ. The CDR3 consists of 14 residues. The CDR3 bases are TGCGCCAGCAGCTTGGCCGGACAGGGAAGTGAAGCTTTCTTT. It translates to CASSLAGQGSEAFF.

The table lists this clonotype with many counts. The chain uses TRBV24-1 and TRBJ2-1, with TRBD2 matching over 9 bases. Germline V gene data show CDR1 as KGHDR and CDR2 as SFDVKD. CDR3 length: 14 amino acids. The V segment lost 5 bases and the J segment 8 bases; nucleotides outside the gene matches: 6. CDR3 region: CATSVSSGSHEQFF. The CDR3 nucleotides read TGTGCCACCAGTGTTAGTAGCGGGAGCCATGAGCAGTTCTTC.

The genes are TRBV6-2 or TRBV6-3 and TRBJ2-3; a weak D match, TRBD2 (6 bases). Germline V gene sequence: CDR1 MNHEY, CDR2 SVGEGT. This CDR3 has 15 residues. V was trimmed by 2 bases and J by 2 bases, leaving 11 bases between them. In DNA, the CDR3 is TGTGCCAGCAGTTACACTAGCCTAAACACAGATACGCAGTATTTT. It is translated as CASSYTSLNTDTQYF.

This clonotype occurred many times. The genes are TRBV12-3 or TRBV12-4 and TRBJ2-5, with D possibly TRBD2 on 5 matching bases. Trimming stripped 2 bases from V and 4 bases from J, with 11 bases between. The CDR3 has 14 amino acids. In DNA form, the CDR3 reads TGTGCCAGCAGTTTACGGGCCGAGGGAGAGACCCAGTACTTC. This sequence encodes CASSLRAEGETQYF.

The chain recombines TRBV5-4 with TRBJ2-7, with 11 bases lining up with TRBD2. This CDR3 contains 16 residues. Per the germline V gene, CDR1 is SGHNT and CDR2 is YYREEE (reference sequence). Trimming removed 3 bases from V and 3 bases from J; junction bases left unmatched: 8. For the CDR3, the DNA is TGTGCCAGCAGCTCCGGGACTAGCGGTGTGGGCTACGAGCAGTACTTC. This translates into CASSSGTSGVGYEQYF.

Remarks on this clonotype: At one boundary the junction diverges from the germline segment, which might be a read error. V and J are TRBV11-2 and TRBJ1-2, with 9 nucleotides matching TRBD1. The CDR3 has 14 amino acids. Germline V gene data show CDR1 as SGHAT and CDR2 as FQNNGV. The CDR3 reads CASSLRTGEYDYTF. The CDR3 DNA is TGTGCCAGCAGCCTTCGGACAGGGGAGTATGACTACACCTTC. Drawing the rest from reference TRBV11-2 and TRBJ1-2, the complete variable domain is EAGVAQSPRYKIIEKRQSVAFWCNPISGHATLYWYQQILGQGPKLLIQFQNNGVVDDSQLPKDRFSAERLKGVDSTLKIQPAKLEDSAVYLCASSLRTGEYDYTFGSGTRLTVV.

The sample holds a few counts of this clonotype. J is TRBJ1-3 and V is TRBV29-1; D is perhaps TRBD1 (6 bases). The CDR3 totals 19 residues. Germline assignment: CDR1 SQVTM and CDR2 ANQGSEA. The V end was cut by 0 bases, the J end by 0 bases, with 21 bases between. The CDR3 sequence is CSVEDFRTEDPHSGNTIYF. In DNA form, the CDR3 reads TGCAGCGTTGAAGATTTTCGGACAGAAGACCCACACTCTGGAAACACCATATATTTT.

This clonotype was counted at least ten times. This chain joins TRBV5-1 and TRBJ1-1; D perhaps matches TRBD1 (6 bases). This CDR3 has 14 residues. Germline CDR1 is SGHRS and CDR2 is YFSETQ. V shed 3 bases and J shed 5 bases, with 14 bases lying between them. CDR3 region: CASSSGTQGTEAFF. The CDR3 DNA sequence: TGCGCCAGCAGCTCCGGGACCCAGGGGACTGAAGCTTTCTTT.

The chain is built from TRBV6-2 or TRBV6-3 and TRBJ2-2; unclear D gene. The CDR3 is made up of 10 amino acids. Per the germline V gene, CDR1 is MNHEY and CDR2 is SVGEGT. Trimming stripped 9 bases from V and 13 bases from J, with 12 bases between. In nucleotides, the CDR3 is TGTGCCAGTATAAAGGCCAGGCTGTTTTTT. Translation gives CASIKARLFF.

This clonotype showed up many times. The chain uses TRBV20-1 and TRBJ2-7; 7 bases match TRBD1. In germline, CDR1 is DFQATT, CDR2 SNEGSKA (reference sequence). The V gene end was trimmed by 8 bases and the J gene end by 2 bases; junction bases not matched to a gene: 9. This CDR3 comprises 13 residues. The CDR3 sequence is CSISGQPTYEQYF. In DNA, the CDR3 is TGCAGTATATCGGGACAGCCAACCTACGAGCAGTACTTC.

This clonotype was found many times. The chain combines TRBV13 with TRBJ2-7; 9 bases fit TRBD2. Trimming took 5 bases from V and 1 from J; bases not matched to a gene: 9. This CDR3 spans 16 amino acids. The V gene's germline CDR1 is PRHDT and CDR2 FYEKMQ (reference sequence). DNA of the CDR3: TGTGCCAGCAGCGGGGGACTAGCCCATAATTCCTACGAGCAGTACTTC. It translates to CASSGGLAHNSYEQYF.